Listed below are T cell receptor beta chains from one sample, sequenced in a study of control samples from healthy donors and cancer patients. Method: immunoSEQ multiplex PCR; TCRdb's copy keeps in-frame clones and lacks some. The sample holds some 140,000 clones; about 94% are singletons and the top ten take approximately 6%. The material sequenced was blood. The receptors stem from a man aged 40-49 years in good health. Both conserved end residues are part of each CDR3. D genes are given only for firm matches. Some rows mark clone size as missing; the rest say once, few, many or name a class of expanded clone.

once,TRBJ1-5,TRBD1,TRBV6-5,15,CASTWTGDFNQPQHF,TGTGCCAGCACCTGGACAGGAGACTTCAATCAGCCCCAGCATTTT
-,TRBJ1-1,TRBD1,TRBV19,15,CASSTDRGRNTEAFF,TGTGCCAGTAGTACAGACAGGGGGCGGAACACTGAAGCTTTCTTT
-,TRBJ2-7,-,TRBV27,15,CASSLLGDRPYEQYF,TGTGCCAGCAGTTTATTAGGGGACCGGCCCTACGAGCAGTACTTC
-,TRBJ1-4,TRBD1,TRBV6-5,15,CASRTGGPANEKLFF,TGTGCCAGCAGGACAGGGGGCCCCGCTAATGAAAAACTGTTTTTT
-,TRBJ1-2,TRBD1,TRBV2,13,CASSVTGNDGYTF,TGTGCCAGCAGTGTGACAGGGAACGATGGCTACACCTTC
-,TRBJ1-1,-,TRBV27,13,CASTNRLDAEAFF,TGTGCCAGCACCAATCGCCTGGACGCTGAAGCTTTCTTT
once,TRBJ1-6,-,TRBV9,14,CASSYTGENSPLHF,TGTGCCAGCAGCTACACCGGCGAAAATTCACCCCTCCACTTT
once,TRBJ2-1,-,TRBV6-5,14,CASRRNRANNEQFF,TGTGCCAGCAGGAGAAACAGGGCCAACAATGAGCAGTTCTTC
-,TRBJ1-2,-,TRBV24-1,14,CATSDSTGPYGYTF,TGTGCCACCAGTGATTCCACAGGACCCTATGGCTACACCTTC
-,TRBJ1-2,TRBD1,TRBV27,16,CASSLGGGRGHGGYTF,TGTGCCAGCAGTCTCGGAGGGGGCAGGGGGCACGGTGGCTACACCTTC
-,TRBJ1-2,-,TRBV6-5,15,CASRTPGHQPGGYTF,TGTGCCAGCAGAACCCCGGGACACCAACCTGGGGGCTACACCTTC
-,TRBJ2-3,TRBD2,TRBV6-5,15,CASNKAGGAGNTQYF,TGTGCCAGCAACAAAGCGGGGGGGGCTGGGAATACGCAGTATTTT
-,TRBJ2-7,-,TRBV5-6,15,CASSLWTGLHSEQYF,TGTGCCAGCAGCCTGTGGACCGGCCTTCACTCCGAGCAGTACTTC
-,TRBJ1-1,-,TRBV2,13,CAGGASVFSEAFF,TGTGCCGGGGGGGCCTCGGTTTTTTCTGAAGCTTTCTTT
-,TRBJ2-7,-,TRBV27,14,CASSAVGEGDEQYF,TGTGCCAGCAGTGCAGTCGGGGAGGGGGACGAGCAGTACTTC
once,TRBJ1-5,TRBD1,TRBV5-1,14,CASSLAGGGQPQHF,TGCGCCAGCAGCTTGGCAGGGGGCGGCCAGCCCCAGCATTTT
-,TRBJ1-5,-,TRBV5-6,15,CASSFWGGSNQPQHF,TGTGCCAGCAGCTTTTGGGGCGGGAGCAATCAGCCCCAGCATTTT
-,TRBJ2-7,TRBD1,TRBV6-5,13,CASGTAYYYEQYF,TGTGCCAGCGGGACAGCGTACTACTACGAGCAGTACTTC
-,TRBJ2-3,TRBD2,TRBV4-1,13,CASSRGGADTQYF,TGCGCCAGCAGCCGCGGGGGGGCGGATACGCAGTATTTT
-,TRBJ1-5,-,TRBV29-1,13,CSVAASSNQPQHF,TGCAGCGTTGCTGCCAGTAGCAATCAGCCCCAGCATTTT
-,TRBJ2-5,-,TRBV12-5,14,CASGLFDRQETQYF,TGTGCTAGTGGTTTGTTCGACAGACAAGAGACCCAGTACTTC
once,TRBJ1-6,-,TRBV6-5,14,CASSYGRHNSPLHF,TGTGCCAGCAGTTACGGAAGACATAATTCACCCCTCCACTTT
-,TRBJ1-5,-,TRBV4-1,16,CASSQDTTVINQPQHF,TGCGCCAGCAGCCAAGACACCACAGTAATCAATCAGCCCCAGCATTTT
-,TRBJ1-1,-,TRBV19,18,CASSITHAPRDMNTEAFF,TGTGCCAGTAGTATAACCCATGCGCCCAGGGATATGAACACTGAAGCTTTCTTT
-,TRBJ1-3,-,TRBV7-8,12,CASSLGGNTIYF,TGTGCCAGCAGCTTAGGTGGAAACACCATATATTTT
-,TRBJ1-1,-,TRBV9,14,CASSKGPENTEAFF,TGTGCCAGCAGCAAGGGGCCGGAGAACACTGAAGCTTTCTTT
-,TRBJ1-2,-,TRBV19,12,CASSTPGYGYTF,TGTGCCAGTAGTACCCCTGGTTATGGCTACACCTTC
-,TRBJ2-6,-,TRBV5-1,15,CASSLTDSGANVLTF,TGCGCCAGCAGCCTAACAGACTCTGGGGCCAACGTCCTGACTTTC
-,TRBJ1-1,TRBD1,TRBV19,14,CATSSRDRDTEAFF,TGTGCCACCTCGAGCCGGGACAGGGACACTGAAGCTTTCTTT
-,TRBJ2-1,TRBD2,TRBV2,14,CASSEGRAGRVQFF,TGTGCCAGCAGTGAAGGCCGAGCGGGGAGGGTGCAGTTCTTC
few,TRBJ2-3,TRBD2,TRBV6-2/TRBV6-3,19,CASSYSLSMTSGLPDTQYF,TGTGCCAGCAGTTACTCCCTATCGATGACTAGCGGCCTCCCTGATACGCAGTATTTT
-,TRBJ2-1,-,TRBV11-3,12,CASSAVGTEQFF,TGTGCCAGCAGCGCAGTCGGTACTGAGCAGTTCTTC
-,TRBJ2-7,-,TRBV20-1,12,CSASATGYEQYF,TGCAGTGCTAGTGCTACAGGCTACGAGCAGTACTTC
-,TRBJ1-2,-,TRBV5-1,13,CASSLGQDYGYTF,TGCGCCAGCAGCTTGGGGCAAGACTATGGCTACACCTTC
-,TRBJ1-4,-,TRBV27,15,CASSLQGLGFEKLFF,TGTGCCAGCAGTTTACAGGGGCTCGGTTTCGAAAAACTGTTTTTT
-,TRBJ1-1,-,TRBV30,12,CAWSEGYTEAFF,TGTGCCTGGAGTGAGGGCTACACTGAAGCTTTCTTT
once,TRBJ2-5,TRBD2,TRBV6-6,14,CASSYSREEETQYF,TGTGCCAGCAGTTACTCACGGGAGGAAGAGACCCAGTACTTC
-,TRBJ1-5,-,TRBV19,14,CASRDARSNQPQHF,TGTGCCAGTCGGGACGCACGTAGCAATCAGCCCCAGCATTTT
-,TRBJ1-2,-,TRBV6-6,14,CASRNLRDTYGYTF,TGTGCCAGCAGGAACCTCCGGGACACCTATGGCTACACCTTC
-,TRBJ1-3,-,TRBV18,18,CASSPYPTGGNSGNTIYF,TGTGCCAGCTCACCCTACCCAACAGGCGGGAACTCTGGAAACACCATATATTTT
-,TRBJ1-2,-,TRBV9,15,CASSVATPGAYGYTF,TGTGCCAGCAGCGTAGCTACGCCGGGAGCCTATGGCTACACCTTC
-,TRBJ2-1,TRBD1,TRBV6-6,16,CASTTNRDRGRNEQFF,TGTGCCAGCACTACTAACCGGGACAGGGGGCGGAATGAGCAGTTCTTC
-,TRBJ1-5,-,TRBV24-1,13,CATSDSRAQPQHF,TGTGCCACCAGTGATTCCAGGGCCCAGCCCCAGCATTTT
-,TRBJ2-2,-,TRBV27,14,CASKDITVTGELFF,TGTGCCAGCAAGGACATTACCGTCACCGGGGAGCTGTTTTTT
-,TRBJ2-7,TRBD1,TRBV10-3,16,CAISSLGDRGLYEQYF,TGTGCCATCAGTTCCCTAGGGGACAGGGGCCTCTACGAGCAGTACTTC
-,TRBJ2-7,-,TRBV3-1/TRBV3-2,12,CASSQTGYEQYF,TGTGCCAGCAGCCAAACAGGCTACGAGCAGTACTTC
-,TRBJ2-7,-,TRBV21-1,14,CASSKSRRCYEQYF,TGTGCCAGCAGCAAAAGCAGACGATGCTACGAGCAGTACTTC
once,TRBJ2-6,-,TRBV4-2,15,CASRSGQAGANVLTF,TGTGCCAGCAGATCCGGGCAGGCTGGGGCCAACGTCCTGACTTTC
-,TRBJ2-1,TRBD2,TRBV27,16,CASREAGLGLWNEQFF,TGTGCCAGCAGGGAGGCGGGACTAGGGTTATGGAATGAGCAGTTCTTC
-,TRBJ2-6,TRBD1,TRBV9,16,CASGGQWGSGANVLTF,TGTGCCAGCGGGGGACAGTGGGGATCTGGGGCCAACGTCCTGACTTTC
-,TRBJ2-7,-,TRBV11-3,15,CASSLVWVLAYEQYF,TGTGCCAGCAGCTTAGTCTGGGTCCTCGCCTACGAGCAGTACTTC
once,TRBJ1-5,-,TRBV10-3,13,CAITSDQDKPQHF,TGTGCCATCACTTCGGACCAGGACAAGCCCCAGCATTTT
-,TRBJ1-1,-,TRBV10-3,16,CAISGQYSSLNTEAFF,TGTGCCATCAGTGGACAGTACAGTTCCTTGAACACTGAAGCTTTCTTT
-,TRBJ2-7,-,TRBV7-9,14,CASSFRDRTYEQYF,TGTGCCAGCAGCTTTCGAGACCGAACCTACGAGCAGTACTTC
-,TRBJ1-4,-,TRBV7-2,13,CASSFNRDEKLFF,TGTGCCAGCAGCTTCAACAGGGATGAAAAACTGTTTTTT